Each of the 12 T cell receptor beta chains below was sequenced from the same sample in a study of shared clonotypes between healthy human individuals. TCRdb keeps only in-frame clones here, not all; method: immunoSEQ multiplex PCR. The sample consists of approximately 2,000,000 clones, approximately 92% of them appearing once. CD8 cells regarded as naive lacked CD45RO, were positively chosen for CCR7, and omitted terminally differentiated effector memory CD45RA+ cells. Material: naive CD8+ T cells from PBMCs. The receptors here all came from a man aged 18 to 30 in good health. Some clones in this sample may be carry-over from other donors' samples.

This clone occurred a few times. The chain's CDR3 is CASRGLGENTEAFF. For the CDR3, the DNA is TGTGCCAGTAGGGGGTTGGGAGAGAACACTGAAGCTTTCTTT. V is TRBV19 and J is TRBJ1-1; D call uncertain. The CDR3 covers 14 residues. Germline assignment: CDR1 LNHDA and CDR2 SQIVND (reference sequence). V lost 6 bases and J 1 base, leaving 12 bases between the germline ends.

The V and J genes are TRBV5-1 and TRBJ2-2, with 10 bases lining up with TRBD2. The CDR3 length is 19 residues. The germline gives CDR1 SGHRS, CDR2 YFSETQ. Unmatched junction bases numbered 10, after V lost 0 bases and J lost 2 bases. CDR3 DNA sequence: TGCGCCAGCAGCTTGGCAGTGTTGTCTAGCGGGAGTAACACCGGGGAGCTGTTTTTT. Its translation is CASSLAVLSSGSNTGELFF.

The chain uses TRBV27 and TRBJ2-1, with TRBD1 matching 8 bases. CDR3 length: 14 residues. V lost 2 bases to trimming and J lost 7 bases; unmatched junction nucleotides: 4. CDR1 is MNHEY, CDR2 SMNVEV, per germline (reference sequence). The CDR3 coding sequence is TGTGCCAGCAGTTTAGGACAGGGACTTAATGAGCAGTTCTTC. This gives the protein CASSLGQGLNEQFF.

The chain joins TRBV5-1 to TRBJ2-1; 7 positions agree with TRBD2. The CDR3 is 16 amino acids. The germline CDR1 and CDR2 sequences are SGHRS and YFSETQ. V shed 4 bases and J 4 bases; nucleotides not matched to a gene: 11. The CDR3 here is CASSPEGGRGYNEQFF. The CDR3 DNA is TGCGCCAGCAGCCCGGAGGGCGGGAGAGGATACAATGAGCAGTTCTTC.

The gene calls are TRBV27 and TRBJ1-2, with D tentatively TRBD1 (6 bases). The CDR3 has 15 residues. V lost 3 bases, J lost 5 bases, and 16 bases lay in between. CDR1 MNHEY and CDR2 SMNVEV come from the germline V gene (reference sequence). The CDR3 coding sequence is TGTGCCAGCAGTTTGTTCCCCTCGGGACAATATGGCTACACCTTC. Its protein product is CASSLFPSGQYGYTF.

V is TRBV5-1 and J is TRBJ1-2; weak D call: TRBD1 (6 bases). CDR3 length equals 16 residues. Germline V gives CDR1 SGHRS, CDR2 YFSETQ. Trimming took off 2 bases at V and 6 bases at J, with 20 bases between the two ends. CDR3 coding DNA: TGCGCCAGCAGCTTATTTACACGGGGGGCGAATGATGGCTACACCTTC. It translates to CASSLFTRGANDGYTF.

The CDR3 region has the DNA TGCGCCAGCAGCTTGAGTCAGGGCTCCTACAATGAGCAGTTCTTC. Its translation is CASSLSQGSYNEQFF. The chain recombines TRBV5-1 with TRBJ2-1, with D tentatively TRBD1 (5 bases). The length of the CDR3 is 15 residues. V gave up 1 base and J gave up 0 bases, with 8 bases separating them. The germline V gene encodes CDR1 SGHRS and CDR2 YFSETQ. Filled out from reference TRBV5-1 and TRBJ2-1, the complete variable domain reads KAGVTQTPRYLIKTRGQQVTLSCSPISGHRSVSWYQQTPGQGLQFLFEYFSETQRNKGNFPGRFSGRQFSNSRSEMNVSTLELGDSALYLCASSLSQGSYNEQFFGPGTRLTVL.

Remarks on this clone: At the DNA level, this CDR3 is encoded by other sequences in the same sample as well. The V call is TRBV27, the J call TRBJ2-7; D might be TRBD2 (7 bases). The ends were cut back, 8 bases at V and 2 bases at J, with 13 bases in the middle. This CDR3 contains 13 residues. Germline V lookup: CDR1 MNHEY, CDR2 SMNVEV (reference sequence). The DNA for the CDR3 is TGTGCCAGCGGAGCGGGACAAACCTACGAGCAGTACTTC. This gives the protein CASGAGQTYEQYF.

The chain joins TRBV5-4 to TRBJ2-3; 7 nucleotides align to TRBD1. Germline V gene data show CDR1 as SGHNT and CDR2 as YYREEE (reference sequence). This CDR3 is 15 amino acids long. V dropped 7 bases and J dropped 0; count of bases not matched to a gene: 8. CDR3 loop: CASGNRGGSTDTQYF. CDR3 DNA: TGTGCCAGCGGGAACAGGGGTGGGAGCACAGATACGCAGTATTTT.

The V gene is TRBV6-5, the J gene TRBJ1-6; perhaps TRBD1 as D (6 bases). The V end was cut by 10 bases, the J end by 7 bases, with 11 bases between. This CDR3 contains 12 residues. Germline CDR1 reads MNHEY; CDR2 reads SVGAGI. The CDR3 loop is CAIRGGNSPLHF. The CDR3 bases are TGTGCCATCCGAGGGGGGAATTCACCCCTCCACTTT.

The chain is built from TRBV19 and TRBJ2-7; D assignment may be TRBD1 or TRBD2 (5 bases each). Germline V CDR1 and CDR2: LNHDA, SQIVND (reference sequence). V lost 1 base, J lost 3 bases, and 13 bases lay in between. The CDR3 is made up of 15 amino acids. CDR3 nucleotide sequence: TGTGCCAGTAGTATAGGGGGGTCCGCTTTCTACGAGCAGTACTTC. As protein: CASSIGGSAFYEQYF.

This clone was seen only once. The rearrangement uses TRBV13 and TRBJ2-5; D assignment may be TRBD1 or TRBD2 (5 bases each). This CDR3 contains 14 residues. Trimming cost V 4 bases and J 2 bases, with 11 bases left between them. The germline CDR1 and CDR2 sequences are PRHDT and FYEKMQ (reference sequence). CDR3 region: CASSYPGRQETQYF. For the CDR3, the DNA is TGTGCCAGCAGCTATCCGGGACGGCAAGAGACCCAGTACTTC. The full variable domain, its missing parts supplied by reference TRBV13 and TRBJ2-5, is AAGVIQSPRHLIKEKRETATLKCYPIPRHDTVYWYQQGPGQDPQFLISFYEKMQSDKGSIPDRFSAQQFSDYHSELNMSSLELGDSALYFCASSYPGRQETQYFGPGTRLLVL.